Presented here are 28 T cell receptor beta chains from one specimen sequenced in a study of T cells in Graves' hyperthyroidism and ophthalmopathy. Amplification of TCR beta CDR3 regions was performed using RNA transcripts as template. TCR CDR3 regions were first amplified by RT-PCR with HTBI primers. TCRdb re-called the multiplex PCR reads with MiXCR, one entry per CDR3 protein. The table records under 400,000 distinct CDR3 sequences, over 15% of them present only once. Input material: blood. These receptor sequences come from a woman aged 50 to 60 with Graves' hyperthyroidism.

This clonotype was counted only a few times. CDR3 region: CASSPNFGSTSGSYEQYF. DNA of the CDR3: TGTGCCAGCTCTCCCAACTTTGGTTCGACTAGCGGGAGTTACGAGCAGTACTTC. The chain recombines TRBV18 with TRBJ2-7, with 12 bases identical to TRBD2. Per germline, CDR1 KGHSH and CDR2 LQKENI. This CDR3 spans 18 amino acids. V shed 6 bases, J shed 4 bases, and the junction held 16 bases outside the gene matches.

In this sample, this clonotype turned up many times. The rearrangement joins TRBV12-3 or TRBV12-4 to TRBJ1-5; the match to TRBD1 covers 9 bases. With V trimmed by 5 bases and J by 1 base, 12 bases remained unmatched. The CDR3 totals 18 residues. CDR3 coding DNA: TGTGCCAGCAGTCGAGGTCCCGGGACAGGGAGGAGCAATCAGCCCCAGCATTTT. Translation gives CASSRGPGTGRSNQPQHF.

This clonotype was recorded a few times. This chain links TRBV12-3 or TRBV12-4 with TRBJ2-1; 7 nucleotides match TRBD2. The CDR3 sequence is 15 residues long. The ends lost 8 bases at V and 7 bases at J; junction bases unmatched: 14. The DNA of the CDR3 is TGTGCCAGCGAAGGGAGGGGTTGGTCGGTGAATGAGCAGTTCTTC. Translating gives CASEGRGWSVNEQFF.

The genes are TRBV20-1 and TRBJ2-5; D is unresolved. V was pared by 8 bases and J by 4 bases, with 11 bases between. Germline V gene sequence: CDR1 DFQATT, CDR2 SNEGSKA (reference sequence). The CDR3 has 11 amino acids. CDR3 sequence reads: CSTVLRETQYF. In DNA form, the CDR3 reads TGCAGTACAGTGCTCCGAGAGACCCAGTACTTC.

This clonotype was seen many times. The rearrangement joins TRBV7-9 to TRBJ2-5; 8 bases are shared with TRBD2. The trim removed 2 bases at V and 1 base at J, leaving 0 bases unmatched. The CDR3 consists of 14 residues. CDR1 SEHNR and CDR2 FQNEAQ come from the germline V gene (reference sequence). The CDR3 reads CASSLLAGQETQYF. Here the CDR3 DNA reads TGTGCCAGCAGCTTACTAGCGGGCCAAGAGACCCAGTACTTC. The full variable domain, rest sourced from reference TRBV7-9 and TRBJ2-5, is DTGVSQNPRHKITKRGQNVTFRCDPISEHNRLYWYRQTLGQGPEFLTYFQNEAQLEKSRLLSDRFSAERPKGSFSTLEIQRTEQGDSAMYLCASSLLAGQETQYFGPGTRLLVL.

This clonotype turned up a few times. The rearrangement joins TRBV12-3 or TRBV12-4 to TRBJ2-1, with TRBD1 identical over 7 bases. Trimming took 2 bases from V and 1 from J; bases not matched to a gene: 2. The CDR3 covers 15 residues. The CDR3 DNA sequence: TGTGCCAGCAGTTTACACAGGGGATCCTACAATGAGCAGTTCTTC. Residues: CASSLHRGSYNEQFF.

This clonotype has a count of ten or more. The chain carries TRBV9 and TRBJ1-2; TRBD1 agrees at 9 bases. Germline V gives CDR1 SGDLS, CDR2 YYNGEE. The V segment lost 0 bases and the J segment 6 bases; nucleotides outside the gene matches: 6. The CDR3 totals 15 residues. CDR3 DNA: TGTGCCAGCAGCGTAGCGGGACAGGGCCATGATGGCTACACCTTC. It translates to CASSVAGQGHDGYTF. Using reference TRBV9 and TRBJ1-2 for the parts outside the CDR3, the full variable domain is DSGVTQTPKHLITATGQRVTLRCSPRSGDLSVYWYQQSLDQGLQFLIQYYNGEERAKGNILERFSAQQFPDLHSELNLSSLELGDSALYFCASSVAGQGHDGYTFGSGTRLTVV.

V is TRBV30 and J is TRBJ1-6; D uncertain. V lost 1 base and J lost 12, with 13 bases in between. This CDR3 contains 13 residues. Germline values: CDR1 GTSNPN, CDR2 SVGIG (reference sequence). This CDR3 reads CAWSAQGFEPLHF. The CDR3 region has the DNA TGTGCCTGGAGTGCACAAGGTTTTGAACCCCTCCACTTT.

This clonotype has just a few counts. The V gene is TRBV2, the J gene TRBJ2-2; no definite D call. Germline V CDR1 and CDR2: SNHLY, FYNNEI. This CDR3 has 12 amino acids. Trimming removed 10 bases at V and 5 bases at J, with 11 bases between. The CDR3 bases are TGTGCCACCGTCGGTGGGACCGGGGAGCTGTTTTTT. It yields the protein CATVGGTGELFF. The full variable domain, rest sourced from reference TRBV2 and TRBJ2-2, is EPEVTQTPSHQVTQMGQEVILRCVPISNHLYFYWYRQILGQKVEFLVSFYNNEISEKSEIFDDQFSVERPDGSNFTLKIRSTKLEDSAMYFCATVGGTGELFFGEGSRLTVL.

This chain links TRBV18 with TRBJ1-4; TRBD1 matches at 11 bases. Germline assignment: CDR1 KGHSH and CDR2 LQKENI. The CDR3 loop spans 16 amino acids. Unmatched junction bases numbered 6, after V lost 3 bases and J lost 6 bases. CDR3 nucleotide sequence: TGTGCCAGCTCACCTGGACAGGGGGCCTCGGATGAAAAACTGTTTTTT. This translates into CASSPGQGASDEKLFF.

Comments on this clonotype: Mismatch with germline at one junction end may stem from a read error. The gene calls are TRBV2 and TRBJ2-5, with a possible D match to TRBD2 (5 bases). CDR1 is SNHLY, CDR2 FYNNEI, per germline. This CDR3 has 12 amino acids. Here the CDR3 DNA reads TGTGCCACCAGTGATCCACTAGGGACCCAGTACTTC. Protein sequence: CATSDPLGTQYF.

This clonotype occurred a few times. The chain joins TRBV3-1 to TRBJ2-3, with D maybe TRBD1 (5 bases). The germline gives CDR1 LGHDT, CDR2 YNNKEL (reference sequence). CDR3 size: 12 residues. V was trimmed by 1 base and J by 8 bases, leaving 7 bases between them. CDR3: CASSQVQGTQYF. The DNA for the CDR3 is TGTGCCAGCAGCCAAGTGCAGGGTACGCAGTATTTT.

The V gene is TRBV7-9, the J gene TRBJ1-2; 7 bases agree with TRBD1. The trim removed 5 bases at V and 2 bases at J, leaving 5 bases unmatched. Germline CDR1 SEHNR, CDR2 FQNEAQ (reference sequence). The CDR3 has 14 amino acids. DNA of the CDR3: TGTGCCAGCAGCCGACCGGGACAGAACTATGGCTACACCTTC. It codes for CASSRPGQNYGYTF.

This clonotype appeared many times. The gene calls are TRBV20-1 and TRBJ1-1; a weak D match, TRBD1 (6 bases). Germline CDR1 reads DFQATT; CDR2 reads SNEGSKA (reference sequence). V was shortened by 0 bases and J by 8 bases, with 13 bases between the two germline ends. The CDR3 is 13 residues long. The DNA for the CDR3 is TGCAGTGCTAGAGATCTACGACAGGAGGAAGCTTTCTTT. It codes for CSARDLRQEEAFF.

This clonotype was seen more than once but under ten times. The rearrangement uses TRBV6-6 and TRBJ1-1; weak D call: TRBD1 (6 bases). Germline V CDR1 and CDR2: MNHNY, SVGAGI (reference sequence). The CDR3 extends over 14 amino acids. V was shortened by 2 bases and J by 0 bases, with 7 bases between the two germline ends. The CDR3 sequence is CASSYEGVNTEAFF. CDR3 coding DNA: TGTGCCAGCAGTTACGAGGGGGTGAACACTGAAGCTTTCTTT.

The chain's CDR3 is CASSPLWENTGELFF. DNA of the CDR3: TGTGCCAGCAGCCCGCTCTGGGAGAACACCGGGGAGCTGTTTTTT. The chain links TRBV11-2 to TRBJ2-2; D ambiguous. The CDR3 sequence is 15 residues long. V was shortened by 5 bases and J by 1 base, with 11 bases between the two germline ends. The germline V gene has CDR1 SGHAT and CDR2 FQNNGV.

In its sample, this clonotype was seen many times. The chain is built from TRBV2 and TRBJ2-7; weak D call: TRBD2 (7 bases). Per the germline V gene, CDR1 is SNHLY and CDR2 is FYNNEI. Trimming took 0 bases from V and 6 from J, leaving 15 bases between them. The CDR3 length is 15 residues. Here the CDR3 DNA reads TGTGCCAGCAGTGAAGCGCAGCGGGACATACGCGAGCAGTACTTC. This translates into CASSEAQRDIREQYF.

The rearrangement links TRBV7-9 to TRBJ2-7, with TRBD1 matching over 7 bases. The CDR3 length is 14 residues. The germline V gene has CDR1 SEHNR and CDR2 FQNEAQ (reference sequence). J was trimmed by 7 bases and V by 4 bases; bases with no gene match: 10. The CDR3 loop is CASSSGTEAGEQYF. The CDR3, as DNA: TGTGCCAGCAGCTCCGGGACAGAGGCCGGGGAGCAGTACTTC.

Ten or more counts support this clonotype. The genes are TRBV3-1 and TRBJ2-7; 9 nucleotides agree with TRBD2. This CDR3 is 15 amino acids long. V was pared by 0 bases and J by 4 bases, with 4 bases of the junction left unmatched. CDR1 is LGHDT and CDR2 is YNNKEL in the germline V gene (reference sequence). DNA for the CDR3: TGTGCCAGCAGCCAAGAGGTAGCGGGAGCATACGAGCAGTACTTC. Translating it yields CASSQEVAGAYEQYF.

The chain recombines TRBV6-1 with TRBJ2-2; possibly TRBD1 for D (7 bases). The germline V and J ends were trimmed by 11 bases and 2 bases, with 21 bases remaining between them. The CDR3 sequence is 16 residues long. Per the germline V gene, CDR1 is MNHNS and CDR2 is SASEGT. The CDR3 DNA reads as TGTGCCTCCCAGGCGGGGACAGCACGAAACACCGGGGAGCTGTTTTTT. It yields the protein CASQAGTARNTGELFF.

This clonotype was detected a few times. The chain joins TRBV6-2 or TRBV6-3 to TRBJ2-3; 9 bases are a match to TRBD2. The CDR3 has 16 residues. CDR1 and CDR2 (germline): MNHEY, SVGEGT. J gave up 2 bases and V 8 bases, and 11 bases lay outside the gene matches. The DNA for the CDR3 is TGTGCCAGCTATACCTTGAGCGGGGGGCCCACAGATACGCAGTATTTT. It translates to CASYTLSGGPTDTQYF.

This clonotype has more than one count but fewer than ten. This rearrangement joins TRBV6-1 to TRBJ2-5, with a weak D call TRBD1 (5 bases). Trimming removed 10 bases at V and 4 bases at J, with 16 bases between. CDR3 length equals 13 residues. Germline CDR1 and CDR2: MNHNS and SASEGT. The CDR3 bases are TGTGCCACCACGCTTGGGGCTGGAGAGACCCAGTACTTC. This translates into CATTLGAGETQYF.

Ten or more counts support this clonotype. The chain combines TRBV3-1 with TRBJ1-1; D is uncertain. The length of the CDR3 is 16 residues. Germline CDR1 is LGHDT and CDR2 is YNNKEL (reference sequence). V lost 4 bases and J lost 0, with 15 bases in between. The CDR3: CASSLEAGFMNTEAFF. CDR3 coding DNA: TGTGCCAGCAGCCTAGAAGCGGGATTTATGAACACTGAAGCTTTCTTT.

This clonotype showed up many times. The chain is built from TRBV20-1 and TRBJ2-1; no reliable D call. Germline V gene data show CDR1 as DFQATT and CDR2 as SNEGSKA (reference sequence). The CDR3 covers 15 residues. V lost 1 base and J lost 0, with 10 bases in between. The CDR3 loop is CSARVGGSSYNEQFF. The DNA for the CDR3 is TGCAGTGCTAGAGTGGGCGGAAGCTCCTACAATGAGCAGTTCTTC.

This clonotype was seen many times. The chain recombines TRBV7-8 with TRBJ2-3, with 7 positions matching TRBD1. CDR1 is SGHVS and CDR2 is FQNEAQ in the germline V gene. The CDR3 sequence is 15 residues long. V was clipped by 5 bases and J by 2 bases; unmatched bases: 7. The CDR3 nucleotides are TGTGCCAGCAGCATTAGAACAGGGGACACAGATACGCAGTATTTT. Its translation: CASSIRTGDTDTQYF.

At least ten counts were recorded for this clonotype. The chain carries TRBV5-1 and TRBJ2-7; D may be TRBD1 (5 bases). Germline CDR1 and CDR2: SGHRS and YFSETQ. Deletions cut 4 bases from V and 0 bases from J, with 11 bases between. The length of the CDR3 is 14 residues. As DNA, the CDR3 is TGCGCCAGCAGCATGTCACAGGCCTCCTACGAGCAGTACTTC. Amino acids: CASSMSQASYEQYF.

This clonotype was counted ten times or more. The chain links TRBV20-1 to TRBJ2-1; D might be TRBD2 (5 bases). This CDR3 has 14 amino acids. V was clipped by 3 bases and J by 7 bases, with 16 bases between them. The germline gives CDR1 DFQATT, CDR2 SNEGSKA (reference sequence). This CDR3 reads CSARDPTTENEQFF. The DNA for the CDR3 is TGCAGTGCTAGGGACCCGACTACCGAGAATGAGCAGTTCTTC.

The chain uses TRBV20-1 and TRBJ2-3; 7 bases are a match to TRBD1. V lost 5 bases, J lost 0 bases, and 5 bases stayed unmatched. Looked up from germline, CDR1 is DFQATT and CDR2 is SNEGSKA (reference sequence). The CDR3 has 14 amino acids. The CDR3 DNA sequence: TGCAGTGCTTACCGGGACAGTAGCACAGATACGCAGTATTTT. Its translation: CSAYRDSSTDTQYF.